This record looks at one TCR beta chain sequence and its context. The protocol was immunoSEQ multiplex PCR, while the TCRdb copy is restricted to in-frame clones and leaves out a portion. In the table there are roughly 100,000 clones, roughly 76% of which are singletons. This sample was included in a study of glioma-infiltrating T cells after dendritic cell vaccination. The CDR3 runs 18 residues. CDR1 and CDR2 (germline): PRHDT, FYEKMQ (reference sequence). The junction had 11 bases not matched to a gene; V was cut back by 0 bases and J by 2 bases. The chain employs TRBV13 and TRBJ2-3; TRBD2 matches at 7 bases. The specimen was blood, collected before dendritic cell vaccination. This clonotype originated in a human donor with glioblastoma. CDR3 nucleotide sequence: TGTGCCAGCAGCTTAGGCCGGGGCGAAAGGGACTACACAGATACGCAGTATTTT. It codes for CASSLGRGERDYTDTQYF.